These 12 T cell receptor beta chains came from one sample sequenced in a study of regulatory T cells in long-lasting Graves disease (dated by TCRdb to about 2021). In the paper's terms, the time point label means: newly diagnosed GD, antithyroid drugs for less than 3 months. For both TCR sequencing and RNA sequencing, RNA was extracted from PBMCs using TRIzol. The library was built by means of multiplex PCR. Reads for this sample came from an Illumina HiSeq 4000. CDR3 regions were amplified by Arm-PCR with iRepertoire HTBI primers to construct TCR beta libraries. The public reads were quality trimmed at Q25 with fastp and then assembled into clones with MiXCR by TCRdb, keeping productive beta chains. CDR3 protein sequences are deduplicated, and each keeps its most common genes and DNA. Counted in this sample were 390,000 or so distinct CDR3 sequences; over 9.5% of them appeared once. The top ten hold approximately 20% of the sample.

The data were also submitted as part of a second study, on T cells in Graves' hyperthyroidism and ophthalmopathy.

This specimen was peripheral blood mononuclear cells (PBMCs), taken at new diagnosis, from a patient treated with antithyroid drugs. Receptors originate from a young woman with Graves disease. Donor details come from another sample of the same person, matched by shared clones.

This clonotype was observed at least ten times. DNA for the CDR3: TGTGCTAGTGGTACTAGAATAGATGAGCAGTTCTTC. As protein: CASGTRIDEQFF. The chain couples TRBV12-5 to TRBJ2-1; perhaps TRBD2 as D (5 bases). Germline V gene data show CDR1 as LGHNT and CDR2 as FRNRAP. This CDR3 region has 12 residues. Between the trimmed V and J ends, which lost 5 bases and 8 bases, there was a span of 10 bases.

This clonotype was picked up many times. The rearrangement links TRBV6-1 to TRBJ2-5, with D possibly TRBD2 on 5 matching bases. This CDR3 comprises 14 residues. Germline V gives CDR1 MNHNS, CDR2 SASEGT. The germline V and J ends were trimmed by 10 bases and 2 bases, with 17 bases remaining between them. The CDR3 spells CAIETITRQETQYF. For the CDR3, the DNA is TGTGCCATCGAGACTATTACGAGACAAGAGACCCAGTACTTC.

In this sample, this clonotype turned up many times. The chain has TRBV6-1 and TRBJ2-6; no clear D gene. CDR1 and CDR2 (germline): MNHNS, SASEGT. V gave up 6 bases and J gave up 0 bases, with 30 bases separating them. This CDR3 is 22 amino acids long. The DNA of the CDR3 is TGTGCCAGCAGCCCCCGACCATCACAAAAGGGAACTTATTACTCTGGGGCCAACGTCCTGACTTTC. Protein: CASSPRPSQKGTYYSGANVLTF.

This clonotype has just a few counts. The chain joins TRBV7-9 to TRBJ1-4; possibly TRBD1 for D (6 bases). The CDR3 loop spans 15 amino acids. V lost 1 base and J lost 7, with 13 bases in between. Per germline, CDR1 SEHNR and CDR2 FQNEAQ (reference sequence). CDR3 DNA: TGTGCCAGCAGCTTAGGCCAGGGGAAACTTGAAAAACTGTTTTTT. Amino acids: CASSLGQGKLEKLFF.

This clonotype showed up just a few times. The chain joins TRBV28 to TRBJ2-7; D ambiguous. Germline lookup yields CDR1 MDHEN and CDR2 SYDVKM. Trimming took 3 bases from V and 2 from J, leaving 8 bases between them. This CDR3 has 13 amino acids. The CDR3: CASSFAPTYEQYF. CDR3 DNA: TGTGCCAGCAGTTTCGCCCCAACCTACGAGCAGTACTTC.

This clonotype was found a few times. The chain employs TRBV7-9 and TRBJ1-2, with D tentatively TRBD1 (5 bases). This CDR3 contains 17 residues. CDR1 is SEHNR, CDR2 FQNEAQ, per germline (reference sequence). Trimming shortened V by 0 bases and J by 5 bases, and 19 bases separated the two germline ends. The DNA of the CDR3 is TGTGCCAGCAGCTTAGCGAGGGGCCTCACACAAATTTATGGCTACACCTTC. Protein: CASSLARGLTQIYGYTF.

This clonotype was detected ten times or more. The CDR3 region is CSVGGRNGLAGPQETQYF. CDR3 coding DNA: TGCAGCGTTGGGGGGAGAAACGGACTAGCGGGGCCTCAAGAGACCCAGTACTTC. The chain has TRBV29-1 and TRBJ2-5; 12 bases match TRBD2. V lost 4 bases, J lost 2 bases, and 14 bases stayed unmatched. CDR1 SQVTM and CDR2 ANQGSEA come from the germline V gene. The CDR3 is 18 amino acids.

This clonotype appeared a few times. The rearrangement uses TRBV2 and TRBJ2-3; 9 positions match TRBD2. CDR3 length: 19 amino acids. Germline CDR1 is SNHLY and CDR2 is FYNNEI. J was trimmed by 0 bases and V by 0 bases; bases with no gene match: 10. CDR3 amino acids: CASSEALGTSYSSTDTQYF. CDR3 coding DNA: TGTGCCAGCAGTGAAGCCCTAGGGACTAGCTACTCTAGCACAGATACGCAGTATTTT.

This clonotype was detected many times. The rearrangement links TRBV2 to TRBJ2-5; the match to TRBD2 covers 10 bases. Losses at the gene ends were 11 bases for V and 5 bases for J; bases not matched to a gene: 11. In germline, CDR1 is SNHLY, CDR2 FYNNEI. This CDR3 spans 14 amino acids. This CDR3 reads CAGSLAGVTETQYF. DNA for the CDR3: TGTGCCGGCTCTCTAGCGGGGGTTACGGAGACCCAGTACTTC.

This sequence joins TRBV11-2 and TRBJ2-5; 7 nucleotides agree with TRBD1. The CDR3 loop spans 15 amino acids. With V trimmed by 7 bases and J by 1 base, 9 bases remained unmatched. Germline V CDR1 and CDR2: SGHAT, FQNNGV. This CDR3 is CASKDPGTAQETQYF. The CDR3 nucleotides read TGTGCCAGCAAAGACCCCGGGACAGCCCAAGAGACCCAGTACTTC. The full variable domain, in which reference TRBV11-2 and TRBJ2-5 provide the parts outside the CDR3, is EAGVAQSPRYKIIEKRQSVAFWCNPISGHATLYWYQQILGQGPKLLIQFQNNGVVDDSQLPKDRFSAERLKGVDSTLKIQPAKLEDSAVYLCASKDPGTAQETQYFGPGTRLLVL.

This clonotype was seen repeatedly, ten times or more. This chain links TRBV30 with TRBJ1-5; TRBD1 aligns across 7 bases. V was clipped by 3 bases and J by 2 bases; unmatched bases: 4. The CDR3 length is 14 residues. CDR1 is GTSNPN, CDR2 SVGIG, per germline (reference sequence). The CDR3 protein is CAWSRGLRNQPQHF. In DNA form, the CDR3 reads TGTGCCTGGAGCAGGGGGTTACGCAATCAGCCCCAGCATTTT. The full variable domain, with the rest looked up from reference TRBV30 and TRBJ1-5, is SQTIHQWPATLVQPVGSPLSLECTVEGTSNPNLYWYRQAAGRGLQLLFYSVGIGQISSEVPQNLSASRPQDRQFILSSKKLLLSDSGFYLCAWSRGLRNQPQHFGDGTRLSIL.

This clonotype was observed at least ten times. V usage is TRBV6-2 or TRBV6-3 and J usage is TRBJ2-7; D might be TRBD1 (6 bases). The ends were cut back, 0 bases at V and 0 bases at J, with 15 bases in the middle. Germline loops: CDR1 MNHEY, CDR2 SVGEGT. The CDR3 is made up of 17 amino acids. Here the CDR3 DNA reads TGTGCCAGCAGTTACTCGAGAAGGACAGTCAGCTCCTACGAGCAGTACTTC. This codes for CASSYSRRTVSSYEQYF.